The 10 T cell receptor beta chains listed next were all sequenced from one sample in a study of blood T cell repertoires in COVID-19. The assay was immunoSEQ multiplex PCR, and TCRdb's table has in-frame clones only and misses some. The repertoire holds 260,000 or so clones, with roughly 86% as singletons. Material for sequencing was PBMCs or T cells enriched from blood (not recorded which). These receptors were obtained from a woman aged 25 to 45 with acute COVID-19.

The chain uses TRBV7-2 and TRBJ1-2; the D gene is possibly TRBD1 (5 bases). V was cut by 0 bases and J by 7 bases, with 12 bases left in between. CDR3 length equals 14 residues. CDR1 and CDR2 from the germline V gene are SGHTA and FQGNSA. CDR3 nucleotides: TGTGCCAGCAGCTTAGCGAGTGACAGTGGTGGCTACACCTTC. It is translated as CASSLASDSGGYTF.

In DNA form, the CDR3 reads TGTGCCAGCAGCAAAGGGAGCCGGAGTGAAAAACTGTTTTTT. Translating gives CASSKGSRSEKLFF. The chain couples TRBV6-2 or TRBV6-3 to TRBJ1-4; D uncertain. With 6 bases removed from V and 7 bases from J, the gap between germline ends came to 15 bases. The CDR3 runs 14 residues. Germline CDR1 is MNHEY and CDR2 is SVGEGT.

V gene TRBV5-1 combines with J gene TRBJ1-2; D perhaps matches TRBD1 (5 bases). The CDR3 is 13 amino acids. Germline assignment: CDR1 SGHRS and CDR2 YFSETQ. The germline V and J ends were trimmed by 0 bases and 7 bases, with 10 bases remaining between them. CDR3: CASSLDVGGGYTF. In DNA form, the CDR3 reads TGCGCCAGCAGCTTGGATGTCGGGGGTGGCTACACCTTC.

This clone is a singleton in its sample. The J gene is TRBJ1-3, the V gene TRBV19; D is unclear. The germline gives CDR1 LNHDA, CDR2 SQIVND (reference sequence). CDR3 length: 15 residues. V lost 5 bases to trimming and J lost 0 bases, with 11 bases between them. In nucleotides, the CDR3 is TGTGCCAGTAGTTGGAGGCCCTCCTCTGGAAACACCATATATTTT. It codes for CASSWRPSSGNTIYF.

The V call is TRBV6-5, the J call TRBJ1-1; D possibly corresponds to TRBD1 (6 bases). V was clipped by 8 bases and J by 1 base, with 11 bases between them. This CDR3 has 13 amino acids. Germline CDR1 reads MNHEY; CDR2 reads SVGAGI. The CDR3 DNA sequence: TGTGCCAGCTGTTGGGGGCCGAACACTGAAGCTTTCTTT. Its protein is CASCWGPNTEAFF.

The rearrangement joins TRBV12-3 or TRBV12-4 to TRBJ2-3, with D possibly matching TRBD2 (6 bases). The V end lost 5 bases, the J end lost 9 bases, and 12 bases lay between the germline ends. The length of the CDR3 is 12 residues. CDR3 in amino acids: CASSPAGYTQYF. The CDR3 DNA follows: TGTGCCAGCAGTCCGGCGGGATACACGCAGTATTTT.

This clone appeared a single time. V usage is TRBV6-1 and J usage is TRBJ2-3, with a tentative D call TRBD2 (7 bases). The CDR3 sequence is 16 residues long. Trimming pared 2 bases from V and 3 bases from J, leaving 15 bases between. Germline loops: CDR1 MNHNS, CDR2 SASEGT. The CDR3 nucleotides are TGTGCCAGCAGTGAAACTCCTAGGGGGGGAACAGATACGCAGTATTTT. Translated: CASSETPRGGTDTQYF.

The chain is built from TRBV5-4 and TRBJ2-3, with D possibly TRBD1 on 5 matching bases. The V gene's germline CDR1 is SGHNT and CDR2 YYREEE (reference sequence). V lost 5 bases and J lost 4, with 11 bases in between. The CDR3 runs 13 residues. The CDR3 sequence is CASRGAPPDTQYF. In DNA form, the CDR3 reads TGTGCCAGCAGAGGGGCGCCGCCAGATACGCAGTATTTT.

The chain combines TRBV11-3 with TRBJ2-1; 9 bases align to TRBD2. J was trimmed by 8 bases and V by 2 bases; bases with no gene match: 4. This CDR3 has 14 amino acids. CDR1 and CDR2 (germline): SGHNT, YENEEA. The CDR3 spells CASSLSGGSDEQFF. The CDR3 DNA is TGTGCCAGCAGCTTAAGCGGGGGGTCCGATGAGCAGTTCTTC.

With regard to this clone: Distinct nucleotide sequences in the sample also encode this CDR3. J is TRBJ1-5 and V is TRBV4-3; D might be TRBD1 (6 bases). From germline, CDR1 is LGHNA and CDR2 YSLEER. The CDR3 is made up of 14 amino acids. V lost 0 bases, J lost 6 bases, and 9 bases lay in between. Here the CDR3 reads CASSQDRGSQPQHF. In DNA, the CDR3 is TGCGCCAGCAGCCAAGACAGGGGATCTCAGCCCCAGCATTTT.